This T cell receptor beta chain was sequenced during a study of T cell repertoires in cytomegalovirus infection. Study details: As its CMV epitopes, the study selected recently identified HLA-C-restricted and well-studied HLA-B-restricted targets. CMV infection and matching HLA type were both indicated by public TCR beta signatures.

This clonotype was counted a few times. Its antigen is currently unknown. Trimming stripped 3 bases from V and 7 bases from J, with 10 bases between. The CDR3 length is 14 residues. Germline loops: CDR1 MNHEY, CDR2 SMNVEV (reference sequence). Whole-study results and caveats: HLA-C-restricted, CMV-specific TCR beta clonotypes were dominant ex vivo.

A single record per CDR3 protein comes from TCRdb applying MiXCR to the reads. The sample comprises approximately 340,000 distinct CDR3 sequences, almost 30% of which are singletons, and 15% to 25% rests with the top ten. Sequences were derived from cultured PBMCs, sampled from culture after CMV antigen stimulation. The chain employs TRBV27 and TRBJ1-6; possible D gene TRBD1, 5 bases. This receptor was obtained from a human donor in good health (CMV status not recorded). Some clones in this sample may be carry-over from other donors' samples. Here the CDR3 reads CASSFRQRNSPLHF. In DNA form, the CDR3 reads TGTGCCAGCAGTTTCCGACAGAGGAATTCACCCCTCCACTTT.